These T cell receptor beta chains were read from a single sample in a study of T cell clusters in autoimmune cytopenias. TCRdb reprocessed the multiplex PCR reads, with one entry per CDR3 protein and no DNA. The sample table sets out some 7,200 distinct CDR3 sequences. This same sample was also taken into another study, of T cell repertoires in aging, cancer and after chemotherapy.

Sequenced sample: peripheral blood. These receptor sequences come from a human donor in good health. Both conserved end residues are part of each CDR3. Clone size is not always given. Where it is, it says once, few, many or a class for expanded clones.

j_call | clone_size | v_call | cdr3_aa
TRBJ2-5 | NA | TRBV7-2 | CASSRIQETQYF
TRBJ2-7 | medium-sized | TRBV6-5 | CASAYGQGRPYEQYF
TRBJ1-1 | medium-sized | TRBV6-5 | CASSRSVNTEAFF
TRBJ2-6 | NA | TRBV18 | CASSPSRRWGSMGANVLTF
TRBJ1-5 | NA | TRBV6-4 | CASSNPTGPGANQPQHF
TRBJ1-2 | NA | TRBV10-3 | CAISTYREHDYGYTF
TRBJ2-5 | NA | TRBV19 | CASSTDRENVEETQYF
TRBJ2-3 | NA | TRBV6-2/TRBV6-3 | CASSYLAGGIPDTQYF
TRBJ2-5 | NA | TRBV5-6 | CASSLKTHRLGETQYF
TRBJ2-5 | NA | TRBV6-6 | CASSYGLAETQYF
TRBJ2-3 | medium-sized | TRBV30 | CAWSLGRSTDTQYF
TRBJ2-2 | medium-sized | TRBV5-4 | CASSLGQDTGELFF
TRBJ1-1 | NA | TRBV6-6 | CASSYGAGNEAFF
TRBJ2-7 | medium-sized | TRBV6-2/TRBV6-3 | CASSYSPGQPWNEQYF
TRBJ2-3 | medium-sized | TRBV5-4 | CASSQQGSSTDTQYF
TRBJ2-1 | medium-sized | TRBV6-5 | CASSDPGLYNEQFF
TRBJ2-3 | medium-sized | TRBV6-4 | CASSDDRGGTDTQYF
TRBJ1-5 | NA | TRBV19 | CASSISFETGEGGPNNQPQHF
TRBJ2-2 | medium-sized | TRBV5-6 | CASSFGTGSNTGELFF
TRBJ2-5 | NA | TRBV6-2/TRBV6-3 | CASSYPGQPFRETQYF
TRBJ1-2 | medium-sized | TRBV29-1 | CSVAGGNYGYTF
TRBJ1-1 | medium-sized | TRBV30 | CAWSVNSANTEAFF
TRBJ2-5 | NA | TRBV18 | CASSPLPSGGPEETQYF
TRBJ1-4 | NA | TRBV18 | CASSPNLWEQQGNDEKLFF
TRBJ2-5 | NA | TRBV27 | CASSLLASGQQETQYF
TRBJ2-5 | NA | TRBV18 | CASSPRQDAPAQYF
TRBJ2-5 | medium-sized | TRBV18 | CASSPPGKETQYF
TRBJ2-4 | NA | TRBV7-9 | CASSLGAGLAKNIQYF